This is a list of T cell receptor beta chains from one sample in a study of T cells in Graves' hyperthyroidism and ophthalmopathy. TCRdb analysed the multiplex PCR reads with MiXCR anew, one entry per CDR3 protein. Of approximately 510,000 distinct CDR3 sequences in the sample, less than 25% were seen once. Sample: blood. The source of these receptors is a man aged 18 to 30 with Graves' hyperthyroidism. Both conserved end residues are part of each CDR3. A D gene is named only where the DNA matches it firmly. Some rows mark clone size as missing; the rest say once, few, many or name a class of expanded clone.

v_gene	j_gene	d_gene	abundance	CDR3aa	CDR3nt
TRBV2	TRBJ1-1	.	many	CASSDLPDRNTEAFF	TGTGCCAGCAGTGACCTTCCGGACAGGAACACTGAAGCTTTCTTT
TRBV6-5	TRBJ2-7	TRBD1	many	CASRPWRDRTDEQYF	TGTGCCAGCAGACCCTGGCGGGACAGGACGGACGAGCAGTACTTC
TRBV10-2	TRBJ1-5	.	.	CASSHQGYQPQHF	TGCGCCAGCAGTCATCAGGGTTACCAGCCCCAGCATTTT
TRBV24-1	TRBJ2-2	.	many	CATSDPLLEYDTGELFF	TGTGCCACCAGTGACCCTTTGTTGGAGTATGACACCGGGGAGCTGTTTTTT
TRBV20-1	TRBJ2-6	.	many	CSATESGANVLTF	TGCAGTGCCACGGAGTCTGGGGCCAACGTCCTGACTTTC
TRBV7-9	TRBJ2-5	.	many	CASSSSGGRGETQYF	TGTGCCAGCAGCTCGTCCGGTGGCCGGGGTGAGACCCAGTACTTC
TRBV28	TRBJ1-6	TRBD1	.	CASSSLGQGRSPLHF	TGTGCCAGCAGCTCCCTGGGACAGGGCCGATCACCCCTCCACTTT
TRBV12-3/TRBV12-4	TRBJ2-5	TRBD1	.	CASNRDSQQETQYF	TGTGCCAGCAATAGGGACAGCCAACAAGAGACCCAGTACTTC
TRBV20-1	TRBJ1-2	TRBD1	many	CSAAGTGGNYGYTF	TGCAGTGCTGCCGGGACAGGGGGCAACTATGGCTACACCTTC
TRBV20-1	TRBJ2-7	.	.	CSAAGTRLAEQYF	TGCAGTGCCGCCGGGACACGCCTCGCCGAGCAGTACTTC
TRBV15	TRBJ1-1	.	.	CATSRDWTEAFF	TGTGCCACCAGCAGAGACTGGACTGAAGCTTTCTTT
TRBV28	TRBJ2-3	.	.	CASSTVSTDTQYF	TGTGCCAGCAGCACCGTTAGCACAGATACGCAGTATTTT
TRBV20-1	TRBJ2-2	.	few	CSARPPGRKSGELFF	TGCAGTGCTAGGCCACCGGGACGAAAATCCGGGGAGCTGTTTTTT
TRBV9	TRBJ1-1	.	few	CASSVGPSNTEAFF	TGTGCCAGCAGCGTCGGGCCCTCGAACACTGAAGCTTTCTTT
TRBV7-8	TRBJ1-1	.	many	CASSLEAGLQNGAFF	TGTGCCAGCAGCTTAGAGGCCGGACTGCAGAATGGAGCTTTCTTT
TRBV6-1	TRBJ2-7	.	many	CAITSGPSYEQYF	TGTGCCATCACCTCGGGACCGAGCTACGAGCAGTACTTC
TRBV5-1	TRBJ1-1	.	many	CASSWEWNTEAFF	TGCGCCAGCAGTTGGGAGTGGAACACTGAAGCTTTCTTT
TRBV28	TRBJ1-1	.	many	CASSFADGNLNTEAFF	TGTGCCAGCAGTTTTGCGGACGGAAATTTGAACACTGAAGCTTTCTTT
TRBV7-9	TRBJ1-1	.	many	CASSRQEGTEAFF	TGTGCCAGCAGCAGACAAGAGGGCACTGAAGCTTTCTTT
TRBV9	TRBJ2-2	.	.	CASSVKLELPGELFF	TGTGCCAGCAGCGTAAAATTGGAGTTACCCGGGGAGCTGTTTTTT
TRBV11-2	TRBJ1-1	TRBD1	few	CASSLVPLIKGDRVSTEAFF	TGTGCCAGCAGCTTAGTTCCACTTATAAAGGGGGACAGGGTTTCTACTGAAGCTTTCTTT
TRBV20-1	TRBJ1-3	.	many	CSALGRSGNTIYF	TGCAGTGCCCTAGGACGCTCTGGAAACACCATATATTTT
TRBV6-1	TRBJ1-1	.	many	CASSPRRPDTEAFF	TGTGCCAGCAGCCCAAGAAGGCCGGACACTGAAGCTTTCTTT
TRBV9	TRBJ1-2	.	once	CASSVDPTGYGYTF	TGTGCCAGCAGCGTAGACCCGACAGGTTATGGCTACACCTTC
TRBV15	TRBJ1-1	.	.	CATSLRVVGTEAFF	TGTGCCACCAGCCTCCGGGTGGTTGGCACTGAAGCTTTCTTT
TRBV3-1	TRBJ2-5	TRBD2	.	CASSQTGLAGGETQYF	TGTGCCAGCAGCCAGACGGGACTAGCGGGTGGAGAGACCCAGTACTTC
TRBV19	TRBJ2-5	.	many	CASTGKFGETQHF	TGTGCCAGCACGGGGAAGTTCGGAGAGACCCAGCACTTC
TRBV28	TRBJ2-7	.	many	CASRDPLRGYEQYF	TGTGCCAGCAGGGACCCCCTTCGGGGCTACGAGCAGTACTTC
TRBV29-1	TRBJ2-7	.	.	CSVRIDRVRQYF	TGCAGCGTTAGAATTGACAGAGTTCGTCAGTACTTC
TRBV19	TRBJ1-1	.	many	CASTKWENTEAFF	TGTGCCAGTACCAAATGGGAGAACACTGAAGCTTTCTTT
TRBV6-1	TRBJ2-7	TRBD2	.	CASSEDSGGASYEQYF	TGTGCCAGCAGTGAGGATAGCGGGGGGGCGTCCTACGAGCAGTACTTC
TRBV4-1	TRBJ2-7	.	.	CASSQETGNSYEQYF	TGCGCCAGCAGCCAAGAGACAGGCAACTCCTACGAGCAGTACTTC
TRBV28	TRBJ1-4	.	many	CASSPRTEKLFF	TGTGCCAGCAGTCCCCGGACTGAAAAACTGTTTTTT
TRBV6-1	TRBJ1-2	.	.	CASSEIPPAPRYTF	TGTGCCAGCAGTGAAATCCCGCCAGCCCCCCGCTACACCTTC
TRBV9	TRBJ1-1	.	few	CASSVGDVRTEAFF	TGTGCCAGCAGCGTAGGCGATGTTCGAACTGAAGCTTTCTTT
TRBV12-3/TRBV12-4	TRBJ1-5	.	many	CASSIQGNNQPQHF	TGTGCCAGCAGCATCCAGGGGAACAATCAGCCCCAGCATTTT
TRBV11-1	TRBJ2-5	.	many	CASSSPLEGETQYF	TGTGCCAGCAGCTCCCCTTTGGAGGGAGAGACCCAGTACTTC
TRBV9	TRBJ2-2	.	.	CASSEEGIGEKLFF	TGTGCCAGCAGCGAGGAGGGGATCGGGGAGAAGCTGTTTTTT
TRBV30	TRBJ1-2	.	many	CAWSGLQGGYTF	TGTGCCTGGAGCGGCCTACAGGGAGGCTACACCTTC
TRBV6-1	TRBJ2-3	.	.	CASSTIDPRWDTQYF	TGTGCCAGCAGTACCATTGACCCTCGTTGGGATACGCAGTATTTT
TRBV28	TRBJ2-7	.	many	CASTYSSPYEQYF	TGTGCCAGCACCTATTCGTCCCCATACGAGCAGTACTTC